The rows below give T cell receptor beta chains drawn from one sample of a study of PD-1 blockade in classical Hodgkin lymphoma. The data were produced by immunoSEQ multiplex PCR, yet TCRdb's version contains in-frame clones alone and is incomplete. The sample carries 60,000 to 65,000 clones, about 91% recorded once. The material sequenced was peripheral blood mononuclear cells (PBMCs), taken at baseline. These receptors were obtained from a human donor with classical Hodgkin lymphoma. CDR3s include the opening cysteine and the closing phenylalanine or tryptophan. Fields, in order: CDR3 DNA, CDR3 protein, D gene, clone size, V gene, CDR3 length, J gene. D genes are given only for firm matches. Rows give clone size only sometimes, using once, few, many, or a class for an expanded clone.

CDR3 DNA: TGTGCCAGCAGCTTGTACTCAGGGGACCAGCCCCAGCATTTT
CDR3 protein: CASSLYSGDQPQHF
D gene: NA
clone size: NA
V gene: TRBV5-4
CDR3 length: 14
J gene: TRBJ1-5

CDR3 DNA: TGTGCCAGTAGTATCGACAGGACCGTTTCACCCCTCCACTTT
CDR3 protein: CASSIDRTVSPLHF
D gene: NA
clone size: NA
V gene: TRBV19
CDR3 length: 14
J gene: TRBJ1-6

CDR3 DNA: TGTGCCAGCAGCGTAGGGGCGACTCACGATCAGCCCCAGCATTTT
CDR3 protein: CASSVGATHDQPQHF
D gene: NA
clone size: NA
V gene: TRBV9
CDR3 length: 15
J gene: TRBJ1-5

CDR3 DNA: TGTGCCATCAGTGAGCCCGGTAGAGGGGGGGAGCTGTTTTTT
CDR3 protein: CAISEPGRGGELFF
D gene: NA
clone size: once
V gene: TRBV10-3
CDR3 length: 14
J gene: TRBJ2-2

CDR3 DNA: TGTGCCAGCATAGAGGTGAACTCGGGCAATCAGCCCCAGCATTTT
CDR3 protein: CASIEVNSGNQPQHF
D gene: NA
clone size: NA
V gene: TRBV2
CDR3 length: 15
J gene: TRBJ1-5

CDR3 DNA: TGTGCCAGCTCACCACAGGGGACAGGGGGTTACGAGCAGTACTTC
CDR3 protein: CASSPQGTGGYEQYF
D gene: TRBD1
clone size: NA
V gene: TRBV18
CDR3 length: 15
J gene: TRBJ2-7

CDR3 DNA: TGTGCCAGTAGTATTCAGGGTAGCACTGAAGCTTTCTTT
CDR3 protein: CASSIQGSTEAFF
D gene: NA
clone size: NA
V gene: TRBV19
CDR3 length: 13
J gene: TRBJ1-1

CDR3 DNA: TGTGCCAGAAGCTTGAATATAAACCATGTGCCGGGGATTAAAGTGGAACTGATCCATCAGCCCCAGCATTTT
CDR3 protein: CARSLNINHVPGIKVELIHQPQHF
D gene: NA
clone size: NA
V gene: TRBV5-3
CDR3 length: 24
J gene: TRBJ1-5

CDR3 DNA: TGTGCCAGCCACTTGGGACAAAGACTTTCAAACACAGATACGCAGTATTTT
CDR3 protein: CASHLGQRLSNTDTQYF
D gene: NA
clone size: NA
V gene: TRBV19
CDR3 length: 17
J gene: TRBJ2-3

CDR3 DNA: TGTGCCAGTAGTATCGCTAGCGGGGGGGCAGTAGATACGCAGTATTTT
CDR3 protein: CASSIASGGAVDTQYF
D gene: TRBD2
clone size: NA
V gene: TRBV19
CDR3 length: 16
J gene: TRBJ2-3

CDR3 DNA: TGTGCCAGCAGCCCGGAAGGGACCGGGGAGCTGTTTTTT
CDR3 protein: CASSPEGTGELFF
D gene: NA
clone size: NA
V gene: TRBV5-6
CDR3 length: 13
J gene: TRBJ2-2

CDR3 DNA: TGTGCCAGCAGTTCCCACTACAGGGCCTTTCTCTACGAGCAGTACTTC
CDR3 protein: CASSSHYRAFLYEQYF
D gene: NA
clone size: NA
V gene: TRBV6-9
CDR3 length: 16
J gene: TRBJ2-7

CDR3 DNA: TGTGCCAGCAGTTCATCTGGCGACCCTGGGACCCAGTACTTC
CDR3 protein: CASSSSGDPGTQYF
D gene: NA
clone size: NA
V gene: TRBV25-1
CDR3 length: 14
J gene: TRBJ2-5

CDR3 DNA: TGCGCCAGCAGCTTTCGGGGGGGCTTGAAGACCCAGTACTTC
CDR3 protein: CASSFRGGLKTQYF
D gene: TRBD2
clone size: NA
V gene: TRBV5-1
CDR3 length: 14
J gene: TRBJ2-5

CDR3 DNA: TGTGCCAGCAGCAGCTCCCGGACAGATACGCAGTATTTT
CDR3 protein: CASSSSRTDTQYF
D gene: NA
clone size: NA
V gene: TRBV6-1
CDR3 length: 13
J gene: TRBJ2-3

CDR3 DNA: TGTGCCACCAGCAGGTTAGCGGGGACCACAGATACGCAGTATTTT
CDR3 protein: CATSRLAGTTDTQYF
D gene: TRBD2
clone size: once
V gene: TRBV15
CDR3 length: 15
J gene: TRBJ2-3

CDR3 DNA: TGTGCCAGCAGTTACGAAGGCAACTGCACAGATACGCAGTATTTT
CDR3 protein: CASSYEGNCTDTQYF
D gene: NA
clone size: NA
V gene: TRBV6-5
CDR3 length: 15
J gene: TRBJ2-3

CDR3 DNA: TGTGCCAGCAGTTCCGTGGGACAGGGCACCTACGAGCAGTACTTC
CDR3 protein: CASSSVGQGTYEQYF
D gene: TRBD1
clone size: NA
V gene: TRBV27
CDR3 length: 15
J gene: TRBJ2-7

CDR3 DNA: TGCAGCGGGGGGACGGCGAACACTGAAGCTTTCTTT
CDR3 protein: CSGGTANTEAFF
D gene: NA
clone size: NA
V gene: TRBV29-1
CDR3 length: 12
J gene: TRBJ1-1

CDR3 DNA: TGTGCCAGTAGTACCCACGACAGGGGGCCTGGAAACACCATATATTTT
CDR3 protein: CASSTHDRGPGNTIYF
D gene: TRBD1
clone size: NA
V gene: TRBV19
CDR3 length: 16
J gene: TRBJ1-3

CDR3 DNA: TGTGCCAGTAGAGCAACACGCTACACTGAAGCTTTCTTT
CDR3 protein: CASRATRYTEAFF
D gene: NA
clone size: NA
V gene: TRBV19
CDR3 length: 13
J gene: TRBJ1-1

CDR3 DNA: TGCGCCAGCAGCTTGGTGACTAGCGGGGGGGCAGATACGCAGTATTTT
CDR3 protein: CASSLVTSGGADTQYF
D gene: TRBD2
clone size: NA
V gene: TRBV5-1
CDR3 length: 16
J gene: TRBJ2-3

CDR3 DNA: TGTGCCAGCAGCCAAAGCGACCCCACAGATACGCAGTATTTT
CDR3 protein: CASSQSDPTDTQYF
D gene: NA
clone size: once
V gene: TRBV14
CDR3 length: 14
J gene: TRBJ2-3

CDR3 DNA: TGTGCCAGCAGTTACAACAACAAGAAGAGCTACACCTTC
CDR3 protein: CASSYNNKKSYTF
D gene: NA
clone size: NA
V gene: TRBV6-5
CDR3 length: 13
J gene: TRBJ1-2

CDR3 DNA: TGTGCCAGCAGTTACTCTTGGGAGCCCAATCAGCCCCAGCATTTT
CDR3 protein: CASSYSWEPNQPQHF
D gene: NA
clone size: NA
V gene: TRBV6-5
CDR3 length: 15
J gene: TRBJ1-5

CDR3 DNA: TGTGCCAGCAGCCAGGGGACGAAAGAGACCCAGTACTTC
CDR3 protein: CASSQGTKETQYF
D gene: NA
clone size: NA
V gene: TRBV2
CDR3 length: 13
J gene: TRBJ2-5

CDR3 DNA: TGTGCCAGCAGCTTAATACCCAGGGTAGAGGATACGCAGTATTTT
CDR3 protein: CASSLIPRVEDTQYF
D gene: NA
clone size: NA
V gene: TRBV11-2
CDR3 length: 15
J gene: TRBJ2-3

CDR3 DNA: TGTGCCAGCAGTCCCCGGGACAGGGGCCATGGCTACACCTTC
CDR3 protein: CASSPRDRGHGYTF
D gene: TRBD1
clone size: NA
V gene: TRBV6-6
CDR3 length: 14
J gene: TRBJ1-2

CDR3 DNA: TGTGCCAGCCAGGCAAGCCCGAACACCGGGGAGCTGTTTTTT
CDR3 protein: CASQASPNTGELFF
D gene: NA
clone size: NA
V gene: TRBV6-4
CDR3 length: 14
J gene: TRBJ2-2

CDR3 DNA: TGCGCCAGCAGCCGCTTGGGGTTTATTGAAAAACTGTTTTTT
CDR3 protein: CASSRLGFIEKLFF
D gene: NA
clone size: NA
V gene: TRBV5-1
CDR3 length: 14
J gene: TRBJ1-4

CDR3 DNA: TGTGCCAGCAGTTACTCTAGATCCTACGAGCAGTACTTC
CDR3 protein: CASSYSRSYEQYF
D gene: NA
clone size: NA
V gene: TRBV6-5
CDR3 length: 13
J gene: TRBJ2-7

CDR3 DNA: TGTGCCAGCAGCTTAGAGGTTGGCGAGCAGTACTTC
CDR3 protein: CASSLEVGEQYF
D gene: NA
clone size: few
V gene: TRBV7-9
CDR3 length: 12
J gene: TRBJ2-7

CDR3 DNA: TGTGCCAGCAGTTTAAGTCTAGCCAAAAACATTCAGTACTTC
CDR3 protein: CASSLSLAKNIQYF
D gene: NA
clone size: NA
V gene: TRBV27
CDR3 length: 14
J gene: TRBJ2-4

CDR3 DNA: TGCGCCAGCAGCCAAGATGATAGTCTCAATCAGCCCCAGCATTTT
CDR3 protein: CASSQDDSLNQPQHF
D gene: NA
clone size: NA
V gene: TRBV7-7
CDR3 length: 15
J gene: TRBJ1-5

CDR3 DNA: TGTGCCAGCAAGCTACAGGGGAGTCAGCCCCAGCATTTT
CDR3 protein: CASKLQGSQPQHF
D gene: TRBD1
clone size: NA
V gene: TRBV27
CDR3 length: 13
J gene: TRBJ1-5

CDR3 DNA: TGTGCCAGCAGTTGGTACAGGATATCTGGAAACACCATATATTTT
CDR3 protein: CASSWYRISGNTIYF
D gene: NA
clone size: NA
V gene: TRBV6-5
CDR3 length: 15
J gene: TRBJ1-3

CDR3 DNA: TGTGCCAGCAGCAAAGAGGGCAGAACTAACTATGGCTACACCTTC
CDR3 protein: CASSKEGRTNYGYTF
D gene: NA
clone size: NA
V gene: TRBV21-1
CDR3 length: 15
J gene: TRBJ1-2

CDR3 DNA: TGTGCCAGCAGTCAACAGAGAAGCACTGAAGCTTTCTTT
CDR3 protein: CASSQQRSTEAFF
D gene: NA
clone size: NA
V gene: TRBV6-5
CDR3 length: 13
J gene: TRBJ1-1

CDR3 DNA: TGTGCCAGTAGTATAGTAGGCAGCCCGAACACCGGGGAGCTGTTTTTT
CDR3 protein: CASSIVGSPNTGELFF
D gene: NA
clone size: NA
V gene: TRBV19
CDR3 length: 16
J gene: TRBJ2-2

CDR3 DNA: TGTGCCAGCAGTTCCCTTTGGGGCGGGGAGACCCAGTACTTC
CDR3 protein: CASSSLWGGETQYF
D gene: NA
clone size: NA
V gene: TRBV27
CDR3 length: 14
J gene: TRBJ2-5

CDR3 DNA: TGTGCCAGCAGCCCAACAGGGGGCGATTTGGGCGACGAGCAGTACTTC
CDR3 protein: CASSPTGGDLGDEQYF
D gene: TRBD1
clone size: NA
V gene: TRBV9
CDR3 length: 16
J gene: TRBJ2-7

CDR3 DNA: TGTGCCAGTAGTAGCCGCCACCACAGGGTTGACTATGGCTACACCTTC
CDR3 protein: CASSSRHHRVDYGYTF
D gene: NA
clone size: NA
V gene: TRBV19
CDR3 length: 16
J gene: TRBJ1-2

CDR3 DNA: TGTGCCAGCAGTGGGGGGTCCACTGAAGCTTTCTTT
CDR3 protein: CASSGGSTEAFF
D gene: NA
clone size: NA
V gene: TRBV28
CDR3 length: 12
J gene: TRBJ1-1

CDR3 DNA: TGTGCCAGCCACCGGGCGGGGTATGAAGAGACCCAGTACTTC
CDR3 protein: CASHRAGYEETQYF
D gene: NA
clone size: NA
V gene: TRBV19
CDR3 length: 14
J gene: TRBJ2-5

CDR3 DNA: TGTGCCAGCAGCCCCCGACTAGTGGGGGATACGCAGTATTTT
CDR3 protein: CASSPRLVGDTQYF
D gene: NA
clone size: NA
V gene: TRBV7-6
CDR3 length: 14
J gene: TRBJ2-3